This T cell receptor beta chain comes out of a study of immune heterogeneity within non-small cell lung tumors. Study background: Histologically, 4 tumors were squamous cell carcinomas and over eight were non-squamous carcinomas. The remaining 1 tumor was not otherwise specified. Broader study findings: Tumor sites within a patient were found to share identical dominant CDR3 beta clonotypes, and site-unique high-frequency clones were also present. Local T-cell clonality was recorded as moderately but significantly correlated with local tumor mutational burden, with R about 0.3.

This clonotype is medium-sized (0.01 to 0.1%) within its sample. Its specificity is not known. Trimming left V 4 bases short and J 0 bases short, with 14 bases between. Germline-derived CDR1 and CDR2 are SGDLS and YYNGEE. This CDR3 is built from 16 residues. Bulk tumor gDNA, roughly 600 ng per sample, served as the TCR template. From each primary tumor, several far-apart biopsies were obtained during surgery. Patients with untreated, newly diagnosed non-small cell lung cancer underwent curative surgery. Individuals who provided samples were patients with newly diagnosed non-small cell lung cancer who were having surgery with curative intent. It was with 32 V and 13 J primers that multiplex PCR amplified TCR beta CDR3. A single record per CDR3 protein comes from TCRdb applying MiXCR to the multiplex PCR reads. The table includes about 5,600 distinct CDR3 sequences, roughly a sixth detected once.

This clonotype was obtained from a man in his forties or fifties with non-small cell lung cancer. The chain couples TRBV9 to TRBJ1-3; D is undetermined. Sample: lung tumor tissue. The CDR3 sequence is CASSRKADVSGNTIYF. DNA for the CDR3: TGTGCCAGCAGCAGAAAGGCAGACGTCTCTGGAAACACCATATATTTT. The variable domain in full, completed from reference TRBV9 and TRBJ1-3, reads DSGVTQTPKHLITATGQRVTLRCSPRSGDLSVYWYQQSLDQGLQFLIQYYNGEERAKGNILERFSAQQFPDLHSELNLSSLELGDSALYFCASSRKADVSGNTIYFGEGSWLTVV.